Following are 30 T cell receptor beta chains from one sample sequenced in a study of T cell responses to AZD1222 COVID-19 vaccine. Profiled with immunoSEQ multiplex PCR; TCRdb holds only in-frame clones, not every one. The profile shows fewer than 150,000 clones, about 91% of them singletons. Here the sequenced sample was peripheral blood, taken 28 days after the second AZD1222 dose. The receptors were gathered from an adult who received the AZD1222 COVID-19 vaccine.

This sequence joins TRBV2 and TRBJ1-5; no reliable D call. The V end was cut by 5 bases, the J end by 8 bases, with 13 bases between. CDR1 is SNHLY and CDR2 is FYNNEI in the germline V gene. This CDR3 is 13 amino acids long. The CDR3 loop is CASSRTDVKPQHF. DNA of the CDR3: TGTGCCAGCAGTCGGACGGACGTGAAGCCCCAGCATTTT.

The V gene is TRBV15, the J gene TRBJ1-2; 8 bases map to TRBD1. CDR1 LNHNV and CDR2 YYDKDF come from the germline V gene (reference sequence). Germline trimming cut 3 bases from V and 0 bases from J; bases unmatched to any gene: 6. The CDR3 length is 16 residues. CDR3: CATSRDRDGPNYGYTF. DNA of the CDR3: TGTGCCACCAGCAGGGACAGGGATGGACCTAACTATGGCTACACCTTC.

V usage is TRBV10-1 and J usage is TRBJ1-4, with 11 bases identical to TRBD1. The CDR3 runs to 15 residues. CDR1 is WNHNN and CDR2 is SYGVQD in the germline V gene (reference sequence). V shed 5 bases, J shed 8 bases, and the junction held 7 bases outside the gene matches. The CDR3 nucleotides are TGCGCCAGCAGTCCGACGGGACAGGGGGGAGAAAAACTGTTTTTT. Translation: CASSPTGQGGEKLFF.

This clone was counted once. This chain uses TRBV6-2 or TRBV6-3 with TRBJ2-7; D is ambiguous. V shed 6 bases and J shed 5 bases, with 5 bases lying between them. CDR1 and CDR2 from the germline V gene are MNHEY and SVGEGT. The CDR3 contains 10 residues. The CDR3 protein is CASSGHEQYF. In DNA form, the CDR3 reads TGTGCCAGCAGCGGACACGAGCAGTACTTC.

CDR3 DNA sequence: TGTGCCAGCAGTCCTCCAGGGGGCTCCTCTATCGGCTACACCTTC. It specifies CASSPPGGSSIGYTF. The rearrangement joins TRBV28 to TRBJ1-2; the match to TRBD1 covers 8 bases. V lost 5 bases, J lost 8 bases, and 13 bases stayed unmatched. The germline CDR1 and CDR2 sequences are MDHEN and SYDVKM. The CDR3 length is 15 residues.

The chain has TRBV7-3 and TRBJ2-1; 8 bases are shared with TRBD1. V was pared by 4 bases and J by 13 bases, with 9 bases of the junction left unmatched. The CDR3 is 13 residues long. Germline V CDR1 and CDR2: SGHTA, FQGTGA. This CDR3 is CASSSGQGQRQFF. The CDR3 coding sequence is TGTGCCAGCAGCTCCGGACAGGGCCAACGCCAGTTCTTC.

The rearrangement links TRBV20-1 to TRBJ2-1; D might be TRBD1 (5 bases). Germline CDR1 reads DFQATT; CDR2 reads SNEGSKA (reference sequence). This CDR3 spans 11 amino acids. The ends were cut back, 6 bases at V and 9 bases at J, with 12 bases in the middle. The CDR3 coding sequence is TGCAGTGCGGCAGGGTCGAGTGAGCAGTTCTTC. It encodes CSAAGSSEQFF.

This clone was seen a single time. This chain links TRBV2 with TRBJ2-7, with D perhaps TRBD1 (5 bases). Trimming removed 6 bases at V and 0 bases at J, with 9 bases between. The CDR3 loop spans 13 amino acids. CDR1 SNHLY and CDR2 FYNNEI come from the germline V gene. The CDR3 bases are TGTGCCAGCAGGCAGACAGCCTCCTACGAGCAGTACTTC. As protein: CASRQTASYEQYF.

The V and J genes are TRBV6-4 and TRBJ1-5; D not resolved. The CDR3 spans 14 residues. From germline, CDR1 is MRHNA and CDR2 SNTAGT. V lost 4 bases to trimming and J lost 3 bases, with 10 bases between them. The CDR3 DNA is TGTGCCAGCAGTGTGGACGGGTACAATCAGCCCCAGCATTTT. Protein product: CASSVDGYNQPQHF.

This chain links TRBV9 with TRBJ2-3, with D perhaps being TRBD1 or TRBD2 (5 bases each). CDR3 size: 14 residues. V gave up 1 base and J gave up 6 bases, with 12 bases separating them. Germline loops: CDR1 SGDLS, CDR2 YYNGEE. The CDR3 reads CASSVRSGLDTQYF. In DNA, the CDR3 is TGTGCCAGCAGCGTACGATCGGGGCTGGATACGCAGTATTTT. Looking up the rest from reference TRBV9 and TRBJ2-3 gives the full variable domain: DSGVTQTPKHLITATGQRVTLRCSPRSGDLSVYWYQQSLDQGLQFLIQYYNGEERAKGNILERFSAQQFPDLHSELNLSSLELGDSALYFCASSVRSGLDTQYFGPGTRLTVL.

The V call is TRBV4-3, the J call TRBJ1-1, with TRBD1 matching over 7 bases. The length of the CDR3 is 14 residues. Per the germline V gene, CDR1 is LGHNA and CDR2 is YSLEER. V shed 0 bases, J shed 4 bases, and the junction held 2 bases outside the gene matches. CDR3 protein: CASSQDQGGTEAFF. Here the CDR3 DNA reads TGCGCCAGCAGCCAAGATCAGGGGGGCACTGAAGCTTTCTTT.

This chain's CDR3 is CASSYRGAVGNQPQHF. CDR3 bases: TGTGCCAGCAGTTACCGAGGGGCGGTAGGAAATCAGCCCCAGCATTTT. The rearrangement uses TRBV6-2 or TRBV6-3 and TRBJ1-5; D perhaps matches TRBD1 (5 bases). The CDR3 contains 16 residues. The germline V gene encodes CDR1 MNHEY and CDR2 SVGEGT. V lost 2 bases and J 4 bases, leaving 15 bases between the germline ends.

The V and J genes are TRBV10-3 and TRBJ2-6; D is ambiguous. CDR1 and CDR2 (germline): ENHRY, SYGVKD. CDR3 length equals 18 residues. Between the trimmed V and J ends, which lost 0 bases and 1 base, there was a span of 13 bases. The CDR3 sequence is CAISESKTPTSGANVLTF. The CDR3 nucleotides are TGTGCCATCAGTGAGTCGAAGACACCGACTTCTGGGGCCAACGTCCTGACTTTC.

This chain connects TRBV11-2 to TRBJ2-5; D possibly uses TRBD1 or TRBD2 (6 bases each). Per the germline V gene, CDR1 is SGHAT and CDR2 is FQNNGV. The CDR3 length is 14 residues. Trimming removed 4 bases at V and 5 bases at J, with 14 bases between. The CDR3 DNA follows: TGTGCCAGCAGCTGGGGGGCTTCTGGGGAGACCCAGTACTTC. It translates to CASSWGASGETQYF. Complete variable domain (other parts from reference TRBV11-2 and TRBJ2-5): EAGVAQSPRYKIIEKRQSVAFWCNPISGHATLYWYQQILGQGPKLLIQFQNNGVVDDSQLPKDRFSAERLKGVDSTLKIQPAKLEDSAVYLCASSWGASGETQYFGPGTRLLVL.

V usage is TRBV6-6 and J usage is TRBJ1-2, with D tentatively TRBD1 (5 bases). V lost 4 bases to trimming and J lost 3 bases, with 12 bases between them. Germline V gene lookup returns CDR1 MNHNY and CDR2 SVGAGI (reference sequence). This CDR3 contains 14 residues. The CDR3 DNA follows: TGTGCCAGCAGTTCCCCCGACAGTTACTATGGCTACACCTTC. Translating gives CASSSPDSYYGYTF.

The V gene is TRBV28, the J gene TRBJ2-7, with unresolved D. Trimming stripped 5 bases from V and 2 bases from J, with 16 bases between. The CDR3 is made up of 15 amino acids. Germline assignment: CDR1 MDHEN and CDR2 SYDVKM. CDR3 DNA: TGTGCCAGCAGTCTTATGCCCCCCACGGCCTACGAGCAGTACTTC. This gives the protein CASSLMPPTAYEQYF. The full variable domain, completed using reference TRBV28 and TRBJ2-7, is DVKVTQSSRYLVKRTGEKVFLECVQDMDHENMFWYRQDPGLGLRLIYFSYDVKMKEKGDIPEGYSVSREKKERFSLILESASTNQTSMYLCASSLMPPTAYEQYFGPGTRLTVT.

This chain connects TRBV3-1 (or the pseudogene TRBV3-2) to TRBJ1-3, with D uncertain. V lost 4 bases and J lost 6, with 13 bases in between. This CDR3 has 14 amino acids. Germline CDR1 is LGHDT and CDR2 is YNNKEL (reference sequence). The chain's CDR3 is CASSLNLHENTIYF. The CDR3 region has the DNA TGTGCCAGCAGCCTAAACCTGCATGAAAACACCATATATTTT.

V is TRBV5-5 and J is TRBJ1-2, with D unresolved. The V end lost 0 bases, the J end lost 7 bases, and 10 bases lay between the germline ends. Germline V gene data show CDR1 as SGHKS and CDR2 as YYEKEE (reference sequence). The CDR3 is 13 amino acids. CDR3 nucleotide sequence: TGTGCCAGCAGCTTGGAGAGGGAGGGTGGCTACACCTTC. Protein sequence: CASSLEREGGYTF.

The chain's CDR3 is CASSYNTGELFF. The CDR3 DNA reads TGTGCCAGCAGTTACAACACCGGGGAGCTGTTTTTT. This chain links TRBV27 with TRBJ2-2; D is ambiguous. This CDR3 contains 12 residues. Germline V gives CDR1 MNHEY, CDR2 SMNVEV (reference sequence). The germline V and J ends were trimmed by 4 bases and 2 bases, with 2 bases remaining between them.

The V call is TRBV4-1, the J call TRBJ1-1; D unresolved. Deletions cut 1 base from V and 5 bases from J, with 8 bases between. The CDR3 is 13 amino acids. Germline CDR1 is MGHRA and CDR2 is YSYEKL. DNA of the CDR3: TGCGCCAGCAGCCAAGTACTGGGTACTGAAGCTTTCTTT. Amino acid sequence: CASSQVLGTEAFF.

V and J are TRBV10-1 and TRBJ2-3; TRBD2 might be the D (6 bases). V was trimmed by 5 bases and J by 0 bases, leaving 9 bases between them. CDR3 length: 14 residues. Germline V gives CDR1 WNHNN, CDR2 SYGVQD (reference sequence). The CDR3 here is CASSNGGSTDTQYF. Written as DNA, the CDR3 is TGCGCCAGCAGTAACGGGGGAAGCACAGATACGCAGTATTTT.

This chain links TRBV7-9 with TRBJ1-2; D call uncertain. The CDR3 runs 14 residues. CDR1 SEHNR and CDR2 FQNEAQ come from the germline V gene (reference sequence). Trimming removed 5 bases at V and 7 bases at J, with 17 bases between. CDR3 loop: CASSRPGVEGGYTF. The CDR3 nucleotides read TGTGCCAGCAGCCGACCTGGGGTAGAAGGTGGCTACACCTTC.

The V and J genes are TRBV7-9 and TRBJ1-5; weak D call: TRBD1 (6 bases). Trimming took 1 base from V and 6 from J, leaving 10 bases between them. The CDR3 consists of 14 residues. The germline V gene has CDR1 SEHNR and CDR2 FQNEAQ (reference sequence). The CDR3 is CASSLGTDSQPQHF. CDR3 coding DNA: TGTGCCAGCAGCTTAGGGACAGATAGTCAGCCCCAGCATTTT.

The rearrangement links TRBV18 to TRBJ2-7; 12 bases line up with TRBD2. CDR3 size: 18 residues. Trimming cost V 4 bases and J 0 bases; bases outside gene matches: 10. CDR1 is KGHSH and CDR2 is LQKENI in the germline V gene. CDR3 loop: CASSLGGLAGLSSYEQYF. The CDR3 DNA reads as TGTGCCAGCTCACTGGGGGGACTAGCGGGTCTAAGCTCCTACGAGCAGTACTTC.

DNA of the CDR3: TGTGCCAGCAGCTTGTGGAGGGTGGTCACCGGGGAGCTGTTTTTT. This codes for CASSLWRVVTGELFF. The chain links TRBV5-8 to TRBJ2-2; weak D call: TRBD2 (6 bases). The CDR3 is 15 residues long. Trimming left V 1 base short and J 4 bases short, with 11 bases between. CDR1 SGHTS and CDR2 YDEGEE come from the germline V gene. The entire variable domain, with the rest obtained from reference TRBV5-8 and TRBJ2-2, is as follows: EAGVTQSPTHLIKTRGQQATLRCSPISGHTSVYWYQQALGLGLQFLLWYDEGEERNRGNFPPRFSGRQFPNYSSELNVNALELEDSALYLCASSLWRVVTGELFFGEGSRLTVL.

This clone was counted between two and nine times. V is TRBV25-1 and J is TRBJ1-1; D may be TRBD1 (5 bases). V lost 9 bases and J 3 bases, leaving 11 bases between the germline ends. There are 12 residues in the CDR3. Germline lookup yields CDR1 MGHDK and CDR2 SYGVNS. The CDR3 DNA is TGTGCCAGTGTCGGGACTGACACTGAAGCTTTCTTT. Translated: CASVGTDTEAFF. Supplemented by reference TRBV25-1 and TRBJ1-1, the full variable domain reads EADIYQTPRYLVIGTGKKITLECSQTMGHDKMYWYQQDPGMELHLIHYSYGVNSTEKGDLSSESTVSRIRTEHFPLTLESARPSHTSQYLCASVGTDTEAFFGQGTRLTVV.

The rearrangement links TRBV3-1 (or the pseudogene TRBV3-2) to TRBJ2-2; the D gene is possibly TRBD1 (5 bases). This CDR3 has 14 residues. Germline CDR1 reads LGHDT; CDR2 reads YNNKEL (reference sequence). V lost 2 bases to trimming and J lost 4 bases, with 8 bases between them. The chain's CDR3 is CASSQPQGTGELFF. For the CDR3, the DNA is TGTGCCAGCAGCCAACCCCAGGGCACCGGGGAGCTGTTTTTT.

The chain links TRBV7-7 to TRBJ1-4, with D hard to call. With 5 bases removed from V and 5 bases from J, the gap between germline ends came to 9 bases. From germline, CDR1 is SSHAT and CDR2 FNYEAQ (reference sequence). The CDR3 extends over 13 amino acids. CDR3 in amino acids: CASSPGVNEKLFF. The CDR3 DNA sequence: TGTGCCAGCAGCCCTGGGGTCAATGAAAAACTGTTTTTT.

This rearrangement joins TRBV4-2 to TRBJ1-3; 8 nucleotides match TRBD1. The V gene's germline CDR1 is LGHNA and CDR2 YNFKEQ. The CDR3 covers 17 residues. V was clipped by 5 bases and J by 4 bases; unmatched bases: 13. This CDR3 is CASSVAPQGARGNTIYF. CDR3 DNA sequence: TGTGCCAGCAGCGTAGCCCCGCAGGGGGCGCGGGGAAACACCATATATTTT.

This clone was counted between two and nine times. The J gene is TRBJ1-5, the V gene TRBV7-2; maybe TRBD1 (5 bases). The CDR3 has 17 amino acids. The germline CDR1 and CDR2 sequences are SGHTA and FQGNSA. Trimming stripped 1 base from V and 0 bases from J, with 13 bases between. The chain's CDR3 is CASSLDRRGYSNQPQHF. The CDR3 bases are TGTGCCAGCAGCTTAGACCGCCGGGGGTATAGCAATCAGCCCCAGCATTTT.